One and the same sample provided the 28 T cell receptor beta chains below, sequenced in a study of response to subunit inactivated influenza vaccine. Each CDR3 protein is one row after TCRdb ran MiXCR on the RT-PCR reads. The data contain 430,000 or so distinct CDR3 sequences, approximately 9.9% of them singletons. The material was PBMCs from blood, obtained roughly 46 days after vaccination. These receptors originate from a man in his fifties or sixties who received an inactivated influenza vaccine.

This sequence joins TRBV4-3 and TRBJ2-5; tentative D call: TRBD2 (6 bases). This CDR3 is 16 amino acids long. V dropped 0 bases and J dropped 5 bases, with 16 bases sitting between them. Germline V gene sequence: CDR1 LGHNA, CDR2 YSLEER. CDR3 in amino acids: CASSQDFVRGRETQYF. The CDR3 bases are TGCGCCAGCAGCCAAGATTTCGTTCGGGGGAGGGAGACCCAGTACTTC.

This chain connects TRBV28 to TRBJ2-7, with TRBD1 matching over 11 bases. Germline CDR1 and CDR2: MDHEN and SYDVKM. This CDR3 has 16 residues. With V trimmed by 4 bases and J by 6 bases, 11 bases remained unmatched. Here the CDR3 DNA reads TGTGCCAGCAGTTCACCAGGACAGGGGGCGCGAGGCGAGCAGTACTTC. This gives the protein CASSSPGQGARGEQYF. Full variable domain (missing parts from reference TRBV28 and TRBJ2-7): DVKVTQSSRYLVKRTGEKVFLECVQDMDHENMFWYRQDPGLGLRLIYFSYDVKMKEKGDIPEGYSVSREKKERFSLILESASTNQTSMYLCASSSPGQGARGEQYFGPGTRLTVT.

This clonotype was counted at least ten times. The CDR3 nucleotides are TGCAGCGTGGCCCGGGGGTACGAGCAGTACTTC. This translates into CSVARGYEQYF. The chain is built from TRBV29-1 and TRBJ2-7; a possible D gene is TRBD2 (6 bases). Germline lookup yields CDR1 SQVTM and CDR2 ANQGSEA. Trimming shortened V by 6 bases and J by 4 bases, and 10 bases separated the two germline ends. The CDR3 contains 11 residues.

The J gene is TRBJ1-3, the V gene TRBV2; D possibly corresponds to TRBD1 (5 bases). Germline CDR1 and CDR2: SNHLY and FYNNEI. The ends were cut back, 2 bases at V and 7 bases at J, with 15 bases in the middle. This CDR3 contains 15 residues. CDR3 sequence (DNA): TGTGCCAGCAGTGAATCACGGGGGACCTTGAACACCATATATTTT. This codes for CASSESRGTLNTIYF.

This clonotype was counted ten times or more. This chain uses TRBV7-9 with TRBJ2-7; D perhaps matches TRBD1 (5 bases). The CDR3 spans 15 residues. The germline V and J ends were trimmed by 1 base and 0 bases, with 10 bases remaining between them. Germline CDR1 SEHNR, CDR2 FQNEAQ (reference sequence). The CDR3 region is CASSLVQGSSYEQYF. CDR3 in DNA: TGTGCCAGCAGCTTAGTTCAGGGATCCTCCTACGAGCAGTACTTC.

This clonotype was seen more than once but under ten times. As DNA, the CDR3 is TGTGCCAGCAGCTTAGCCGAGGGGGCGAACACTGAAGCTTTCTTT. The encoded protein is CASSLAEGANTEAFF. The gene calls are TRBV7-2 and TRBJ1-1; 7 bases align to TRBD1. CDR1 and CDR2 from the germline V gene are SGHTA and FQGNSA. The trim removed 0 bases at V and 1 base at J, leaving 2 bases unmatched. The CDR3 loop spans 15 amino acids.

This clonotype has ten or more counts. The chain employs TRBV20-1 and TRBJ2-7; 11 bases are shared with TRBD2. The CDR3 is 15 amino acids. In germline, CDR1 is DFQATT, CDR2 SNEGSKA (reference sequence). V lost 1 base and J lost 2; bases outside the gene matches: 4. The CDR3 region has the DNA TGCAGTGCTAGAGCGCTAGCGGGGGGCCCCTACGAGCAGTACTTC. It is translated as CSARALAGGPYEQYF.

The chain employs TRBV4-2 and TRBJ2-3; a weak D match, TRBD2 (6 bases). V was trimmed by 4 bases and J by 0 bases, leaving 11 bases between them. The V gene's germline CDR1 is LGHNA and CDR2 YNFKEQ. The CDR3 contains 15 residues. DNA for the CDR3: TGTGCCAGCAGCCCGTCTAGCGAGAGCACAGATACGCAGTATTTT. It translates to CASSPSSESTDTQYF.

This clonotype appeared many times. The chain combines TRBV27 with TRBJ2-5; perhaps TRBD2 as D (5 bases). With 8 bases removed from V and 0 bases from J, the gap between germline ends came to 13 bases. Per germline, CDR1 MNHEY and CDR2 SMNVEV (reference sequence). The CDR3 length is 14 residues. Here the CDR3 DNA reads TGTGCCAGCGGTAACCACGGGGACCAAGAGACCCAGTACTTC. Translated, it gives CASGNHGDQETQYF.

This clonotype was detected a few times. This rearrangement joins TRBV7-2 to TRBJ2-4, with D tentatively TRBD1 (7 bases). The V gene lost 5 bases and the J gene lost 0 bases, with 14 bases spanning the gap. Germline-derived CDR1 and CDR2 are SGHTA and FQGNSA. This CDR3 has 16 residues. The DNA of the CDR3 is TGTGCCAGCAGCCTAAGACAGGGACTAGCCAAAAACATTCAGTACTTC. Its protein product is CASSLRQGLAKNIQYF.

The chain employs TRBV28 and TRBJ2-7, with D maybe TRBD2 (5 bases). Germline V gene lookup returns CDR1 MDHEN and CDR2 SYDVKM. There are 16 residues in the CDR3. V lost 4 bases, J lost 0 bases, and 16 bases lay in between. This chain's CDR3 is CASSSQDFLSSYEQYF. CDR3 nucleotides: TGTGCCAGCAGTTCCCAGGACTTTCTGAGCTCCTACGAGCAGTACTTC.

This sequence joins TRBV5-1 and TRBJ2-2; TRBD2 aligns across 9 bases. The CDR3 runs to 16 residues. J was trimmed by 6 bases and V by 0 bases; bases with no gene match: 6. Germline V gene data show CDR1 as SGHRS and CDR2 as YFSETQ. CDR3 coding DNA: TGCGCCAGCAGCTTGGCCCCGACTAGCGGATCCGGGGAGCTGTTTTTT. It specifies CASSLAPTSGSGELFF.

The genes are TRBV7-7 and TRBJ2-5, with D possibly matching TRBD1 (7 bases). V was shortened by 2 bases and J by 4 bases, with 20 bases between the two germline ends. Looked up from germline, CDR1 is SSHAT and CDR2 is FNYEAQ (reference sequence). The CDR3 is 17 amino acids. Here the CDR3 DNA reads TGTGCCAGCAGCTTACGGGTACCGAGGCAGGGGGGAGAGACCCAGTACTTC. Amino acid sequence: CASSLRVPRQGGETQYF.

J is TRBJ1-5 and V is TRBV28; D is unresolved. The V gene's germline CDR1 is MDHEN and CDR2 SYDVKM. This CDR3 contains 16 residues. Trimming took 4 bases from V and 6 from J, leaving 19 bases between them. CDR3 sequence (DNA): TGTGCCAGCAGTTACCGGTCCCGAGGAAGGAGTCAGCCCCAGCATTTT. This translates into CASSYRSRGRSQPQHF. The whole variable domain, filled in from reference TRBV28 and TRBJ1-5, reads DVKVTQSSRYLVKRTGEKVFLECVQDMDHENMFWYRQDPGLGLRLIYFSYDVKMKEKGDIPEGYSVSREKKERFSLILESASTNQTSMYLCASSYRSRGRSQPQHFGDGTRLSIL.

This clonotype was found many times. The rearrangement uses TRBV27 and TRBJ2-2, with 8 bases that match TRBD1. J gave up 0 bases and V 5 bases, and 8 bases lay outside the gene matches. Germline CDR1 and CDR2: MNHEY and SMNVEV (reference sequence). CDR3 length: 17 residues. CDR3 sequence: CASSHPATGANTGELFF. The DNA of the CDR3 is TGTGCCAGCAGTCATCCGGCGACAGGGGCGAACACCGGGGAGCTGTTTTTT.

This clonotype was recorded at least ten times. V usage is TRBV2 and J usage is TRBJ2-5, with TRBD1 identical over 7 bases. CDR1 and CDR2 (germline): SNHLY, FYNNEI. V lost 2 bases to trimming and J lost 0 bases; unmatched junction nucleotides: 6. The CDR3 length is 16 residues. The chain's CDR3 is CASSEMGQRYQETQYF. DNA of the CDR3: TGTGCCAGCAGTGAAATGGGACAGCGGTACCAAGAGACCCAGTACTTC.

This clonotype was detected a few times. Here the CDR3 reads CATSDLTSTDTQYF. The DNA for the CDR3 is TGTGCCACCAGTGATTTAACCTCCACAGATACGCAGTATTTT. This rearrangement joins TRBV24-1 to TRBJ2-3; no firm D call. From germline, CDR1 is KGHDR and CDR2 SFDVKD. This CDR3 contains 14 residues. Trimming removed 1 base at V and 2 bases at J, with 6 bases between.

This clonotype has just a few counts. V is TRBV7-8 and J is TRBJ1-6; D remains ambiguous. CDR3 length: 12 amino acids. V lost 3 bases and J lost 13, with 10 bases in between. From germline, CDR1 is SGHVS and CDR2 FQNEAQ. DNA of the CDR3: TGTGCCAGCAGCTTGGACCTGGTTCCCCTCCACTTT. Translation gives CASSLDLVPLHF.

The sample holds a few counts of this clonotype. The chain joins TRBV7-8 to TRBJ2-1, with TRBD2 matching over 11 bases. CDR3 length: 15 residues. Losses at the gene ends were 0 bases for V and 10 bases for J; bases not matched to a gene: 5. Germline CDR1 SGHVS, CDR2 FQNEAQ. The CDR3 sequence: CASSLATSGAGEQFF. For the CDR3, the DNA is TGTGCCAGCAGCTTAGCGACTAGCGGGGCCGGCGAGCAGTTCTTC. The whole variable domain, filled in from reference TRBV7-8 and TRBJ2-1, reads GAGVSQSPRYKVAKRGQDVALRCDPISGHVSLFWYQQALGQGPEFLTYFQNEAQLDKSGLPSDRFFAERPEGSVSTLKIQRTQQEDSAVYLCASSLATSGAGEQFFGPGTRLTVL.

The chain recombines TRBV12-3 or TRBV12-4 with TRBJ1-2; TRBD1 matches at 8 bases. V was pared by 5 bases and J by 6 bases, with 11 bases of the junction left unmatched. The CDR3 is made up of 15 amino acids. The CDR3 DNA follows: TGTGCCAGCAGTCCCAATGACAGGGGCCCAAATGGCTACACCTTC. Translation: CASSPNDRGPNGYTF.

The V gene is TRBV7-9, the J gene TRBJ2-1, with D possibly being TRBD2 (5 bases). The CDR3 spans 17 residues. Trimming pared 2 bases from V and 0 bases from J, leaving 14 bases between. The V gene's germline CDR1 is SEHNR and CDR2 FQNEAQ (reference sequence). The CDR3 DNA reads TGTGCCAGCAGCTTAAGGCGGACTTTTAGCTCCTACAATGAGCAGTTCTTC. Its translation: CASSLRRTFSSYNEQFF.

The genes are TRBV12-3 or TRBV12-4 and TRBJ1-5, with D possibly being TRBD1 (5 bases). The ends were cut back, 6 bases at V and 4 bases at J, with 19 bases in the middle. The CDR3 contains 16 residues. DNA for the CDR3: TGTGCCAGCAGCCCTGACAGACCGTTGGGTAATCAGCCCCAGCATTTT. Translating it yields CASSPDRPLGNQPQHF.

J is TRBJ1-5 and V is TRBV7-2; D may be TRBD1 (6 bases). Per the germline V gene, CDR1 is SGHTA and CDR2 is FQGNSA. The CDR3 has 16 amino acids. Trimming took 4 bases from V and 1 from J, leaving 14 bases between them. The DNA of the CDR3 is TGTGCCAGCAGCTCGGTGGGGGGCGGGAGCAATCAGCCCCAGCATTTT. Translated, it gives CASSSVGGGSNQPQHF.

At least ten counts were recorded for this clonotype. The chain links TRBV20-1 to TRBJ2-2; 7 nucleotides match TRBD2. The CDR3 contains 14 residues. Germline loops: CDR1 DFQATT, CDR2 SNEGSKA (reference sequence). V shed 6 bases, J shed 5 bases, and the junction held 9 bases outside the gene matches. The CDR3: CSASRAGGTGELFF. CDR3 nucleotides: TGCAGTGCCAGCCGGGCCGGGGGGACCGGGGAGCTGTTTTTT.

This clonotype was seen at least ten times. The V gene is TRBV29-1, the J gene TRBJ2-2; 8 nucleotides line up with TRBD1. Germline V gives CDR1 SQVTM, CDR2 ANQGSEA. This CDR3 has 14 amino acids. Here the CDR3 DNA reads TGCGCCACCCCCCCGGACAGGGACACCGGGGAGCTGTTTTTT. This translates into CATPPDRDTGELFF.

This sequence joins TRBV3-1 and TRBJ2-1, with a weak D call TRBD1 (5 bases). Germline assignment: CDR1 LGHDT and CDR2 YNNKEL (reference sequence). V was clipped by 4 bases and J by 9 bases, with 16 bases between them. CDR3 size: 14 residues. The CDR3 sequence: CASSLGLGRGEQFF. CDR3 DNA sequence: TGTGCCAGCAGCCTCGGCCTGGGTAGGGGTGAGCAGTTCTTC.

This clonotype has at least ten counts. This chain connects TRBV20-1 to TRBJ1-5; unclear D gene. Germline V gene data show CDR1 as DFQATT and CDR2 as SNEGSKA (reference sequence). Trimming took 2 bases from V and 3 from J, leaving 11 bases between them. The CDR3 is made up of 14 amino acids. CDR3 loop: CSARLPGHNQPQHF. The CDR3, as DNA: TGCAGTGCTAGACTTCCGGGCCACAATCAGCCCCAGCATTTT.

The chain is built from TRBV7-2 and TRBJ2-4; D gene unclear. This CDR3 comprises 16 residues. The germline V and J ends were trimmed by 2 bases and 3 bases, with 14 bases remaining between them. Germline CDR1 SGHTA, CDR2 FQGNSA. CDR3 nucleotides: TGTGCCAGCAGCTTAACCAGAACTCTAGACAAAAACATTCAGTACTTC. Translation: CASSLTRTLDKNIQYF.